This T cell receptor beta chain was profiled in a study of T cells in tuberculosis. Whole-study context: A South African cohort included IGRA-negative adolescents, latently infected IGRA-positive adolescents and adults with active tuberculosis.

Unsorted cryopreserved PBMC were sequenced, averaging roughly 99,000 T cells per clinical donor. TCRdb's copy holds only in-frame clones and misses some; the assay was immunoSEQ multiplex PCR. This sample carries about 20,000 clones, approximately 90% of them seen once, and the ten largest clones take about 14%. This CDR3 has 13 residues. V was cut by 1 base and J by 6 bases, with 12 bases left in between. The germline V gene has CDR1 SQVTM and CDR2 ANQGSEA. Study results and limitations: Active tuberculosis patients had shorter CDR3-alpha; the beta difference was nonsignificant.

For this clone: Its specificity is not known.

The gene calls are TRBV29-1 and TRBJ1-1, with TRBD1 as a possible D gene (6 bases). The receptor was isolated from a donor aged 5 to 30 with latent tuberculosis or without tuberculosis infection. The sample consisted of PBMCs. CDR3 sequence reads: CSVEGHEGAEAFF. As DNA, the CDR3 is TGCAGCGTTGAAGGTCATGAGGGGGCTGAAGCTTTCTTT.